Shown below are 27 T cell receptor beta chains from a single sample sequenced in a study of blood T cell dynamics during melanoma immunotherapy. Profiled with immunoSEQ multiplex PCR; TCRdb holds only in-frame clones, not every one. Among 8,000 to 11,000 clones listed, around 83% were seen once. Time point in this sample: pre-treatment baseline. Sequenced material: blood, taken from a patient treated with checkpoint blockade. All receptors come from a human donor with melanoma.

This clone was seen only once. The gene calls are TRBV7-9 and TRBJ2-7; possible D gene TRBD1, 6 bases. V dropped 4 bases and J dropped 2 bases, with 9 bases sitting between them. CDR1 and CDR2 (germline): SEHNR, FQNEAQ (reference sequence). The CDR3 length is 13 residues. The DNA for the CDR3 is TGTGCCAGCAGCTCCGACAGGACCTACGAGCAGTACTTC. Protein: CASSSDRTYEQYF.

V and J are TRBV27 and TRBJ2-7, with D tentatively TRBD1 (6 bases). The V end lost 2 bases, the J end lost 1 base, and 9 bases lay between the germline ends. Germline CDR1 is MNHEY and CDR2 is SMNVEV (reference sequence). This CDR3 has 14 amino acids. CDR3 DNA sequence: TGTGCCAGCAGTTTAGGACAGCGTTCCTACGAGCAGTACTTC. Protein: CASSLGQRSYEQYF.

The chain recombines TRBV19 with TRBJ2-1, with 10 bases matching TRBD1. The J segment lost 7 bases and the V segment lost 6 bases, leaving 6 bases of the junction unmatched. In germline, CDR1 is LNHDA, CDR2 SQIVND (reference sequence). The CDR3 sequence is 14 residues long. CDR3 nucleotides: TGTGCCAGTAGACCCCTGGACAGGGGGAATGAGCAGTTCTTC. Protein: CASRPLDRGNEQFF.

J is TRBJ2-2 and V is TRBV11-2; D assignment may be TRBD1 or TRBD2 (5 bases each). This CDR3 contains 15 residues. V lost 4 bases, J lost 2 bases, and 11 bases lay in between. Germline-derived CDR1 and CDR2 are SGHAT and FQNNGV. The CDR3 here is CASSYRDGNTGELFF. CDR3 nucleotides: TGTGCCAGCAGCTACCGGGACGGAAACACCGGGGAGCTGTTTTTT. The full variable domain, its missing parts supplied by reference TRBV11-2 and TRBJ2-2, is EAGVAQSPRYKIIEKRQSVAFWCNPISGHATLYWYQQILGQGPKLLIQFQNNGVVDDSQLPKDRFSAERLKGVDSTLKIQPAKLEDSAVYLCASSYRDGNTGELFFGEGSRLTVL.

V gene TRBV7-2 combines with J gene TRBJ2-2; 8 bases agree with TRBD1. Germline loops: CDR1 SGHTA, CDR2 FQGNSA. The CDR3 totals 17 residues. V lost 4 bases and J lost 2; bases outside the gene matches: 9. CDR3 loop: CASSSYGQGQNTGELFF. The CDR3 region has the DNA TGTGCCAGCAGCTCATACGGACAGGGCCAAAACACCGGGGAGCTGTTTTTT. Complete variable domain (other parts from reference TRBV7-2 and TRBJ2-2): GAGVSQSPSNKVTEKGKDVELRCDPISGHTALYWYRQSLGQGLEFLIYFQGNSAPDKSGLPSDRFSAERTGGSVSTLTIQRTQQEDSAVYLCASSSYGQGQNTGELFFGEGSRLTVL.

This clone rates as large. The chain uses TRBV11-2 and TRBJ2-5; 8 nucleotides match TRBD2. The V segment lost 4 bases and the J segment 2 bases; nucleotides outside the gene matches: 9. The germline gives CDR1 SGHAT, CDR2 FQNNGV. The length of the CDR3 is 16 residues. The CDR3 loop is CASSSPPSGYQETQYF. The CDR3 DNA reads as TGTGCCAGCAGCTCCCCGCCTAGCGGGTATCAAGAGACCCAGTACTTC.

J is TRBJ2-7 and V is TRBV25-1; maybe TRBD1 (6 bases). The CDR3 length is 16 residues. V was trimmed by 5 bases and J by 4 bases, leaving 21 bases between them. From germline, CDR1 is MGHDK and CDR2 SYGVNS. In DNA form, the CDR3 reads TGTGCCAGCAGTCCTCATACCGGGACACTGAATTACGAGCAGTACTTC. Translating it yields CASSPHTGTLNYEQYF.

V gene TRBV6-4 combines with J gene TRBJ2-3; D unclear. Trimming took 2 bases from V and 1 from J, leaving 7 bases between them. Germline assignment: CDR1 MRHNA and CDR2 SNTAGT. The CDR3 sequence is 14 residues long. CDR3 DNA: TGTGCCAGCAGTGACCGGGCGGGCACAGATACGCAGTATTTT. Translating it yields CASSDRAGTDTQYF.

The chain links TRBV7-8 to TRBJ2-7; TRBD1 agrees at 7 bases. This CDR3 is built from 14 residues. The V gene's germline CDR1 is SGHVS and CDR2 FQNEAQ. With V trimmed by 2 bases and J by 7 bases, 8 bases remained unmatched. This CDR3 reads CASSLSPTGREQYF. CDR3 in DNA: TGTGCCAGCAGCTTATCGCCGACAGGGCGGGAGCAGTACTTC.

The genes are TRBV2 and TRBJ2-3; no clear D. V gave up 6 bases and J gave up 3 bases, with 10 bases separating them. The CDR3 has 13 amino acids. Looked up from germline, CDR1 is SNHLY and CDR2 is FYNNEI. Here the CDR3 reads CASRTPDTDTQYF. DNA of the CDR3: TGTGCCAGCAGAACACCGGATACAGATACGCAGTATTTT.

CDR3 loop: CASSQGGAGRNSPLHF. DNA of the CDR3: TGCGCCAGCAGCCAAGGGGGTGCGGGCCGTAATTCACCCCTCCACTTT. The V call is TRBV4-3, the J call TRBJ1-6; D call uncertain. Germline V gene data show CDR1 as LGHNA and CDR2 as YSLEER. The V end was cut by 1 base, the J end by 6 bases, with 13 bases between. The CDR3 has 16 residues.

The V gene is TRBV5-4, the J gene TRBJ1-2; 7 nucleotides match TRBD1. J lost 1 base, V lost 3 bases, and 6 bases had no gene match. The germline V gene encodes CDR1 SGHNT and CDR2 YYREEE (reference sequence). This CDR3 is built from 15 residues. CDR3 bases: TGTGCCAGCAGCTCCGGGACAGAGTTTAACTATGGCTACACCTTC. Its translation is CASSSGTEFNYGYTF.

The chain recombines TRBV6-6 with TRBJ1-5, with D unclear. CDR1 is MNHNY and CDR2 is SVGAGI in the germline V gene (reference sequence). The CDR3 has 12 residues. V was cut by 4 bases and J by 7 bases, with 8 bases left in between. The CDR3 spells CASSFEGQPQHF. CDR3 coding DNA: TGTGCCAGCAGTTTTGAGGGCCAGCCCCAGCATTTT.

This chain joins TRBV10-2 and TRBJ2-7, with 9 nucleotides matching TRBD2. The trim removed 9 bases at V and 6 bases at J, leaving 6 bases unmatched. Germline-derived CDR1 and CDR2 are WSHSY and SAAADI. This CDR3 contains 12 residues. The CDR3 DNA follows: TGCGCCAGTCGGGGACTAGCCGGCGAGCAGTACTTC. It yields the protein CASRGLAGEQYF.

The chain uses TRBV9 and TRBJ2-5; D could derive from TRBD1 or TRBD2 (6 bases each). The germline CDR1 and CDR2 sequences are SGDLS and YYNGEE. V lost 2 bases to trimming and J lost 4 bases, with 15 bases between them. This CDR3 is built from 15 residues. The DNA of the CDR3 is TGTGCCAGCAGCGTTTCTAGCGAGGGGGGAGAGACCCAGTACTTC. Amino acid sequence: CASSVSSEGGETQYF.

The rearrangement uses TRBV7-2 and TRBJ2-3, with 9 positions matching TRBD2. Germline trimming cut 5 bases from V and 1 base from J; bases unmatched to any gene: 4. The CDR3 consists of 15 residues. Looked up from germline, CDR1 is SGHTA and CDR2 is FQGNSA. This CDR3 reads CASSQAGGGTDTQYF. DNA for the CDR3: TGTGCCAGCAGCCAAGCGGGGGGTGGCACAGATACGCAGTATTTT.

In this sample, this clone turned up once. The rearrangement uses TRBV30 and TRBJ2-7; weak D call: TRBD2 (5 bases). Germline values: CDR1 GTSNPN, CDR2 SVGIG (reference sequence). The length of the CDR3 is 17 residues. V was pared by 2 bases and J by 3 bases, with 23 bases between. The CDR3 region is CAWSPEVGSAQYYEQYF. The CDR3 nucleotides read TGTGCCTGGAGTCCCGAGGTGGGGAGCGCCCAATACTACGAGCAGTACTTC.

CDR3 coding DNA: TGTGCCAGCAGCTTAGACAGGAGCTCCTACAATGAGCAGTTCTTC. Protein product: CASSLDRSSYNEQFF. The V and J genes are TRBV7-3 and TRBJ2-1, with a weak D call TRBD1 (6 bases). The germline V and J ends were trimmed by 2 bases and 0 bases, with 8 bases remaining between them. This CDR3 has 15 amino acids. Germline V gene data show CDR1 as SGHTA and CDR2 as FQGTGA.

The chain couples TRBV6-5 to TRBJ2-5; TRBD2 aligns across 11 bases. Gene TRBJ2-7 matches the end of the DNA better, so the J call may be wrong. In germline, CDR1 is MNHEY, CDR2 SVGAGI. The CDR3 runs to 14 residues. The DNA for the CDR3 is TGTGCCAGCAGTCCCATAGCGGGAGGGGGCGAGCAGTACTTC. It specifies CASSPIAGGGEQYF.

The chain recombines TRBV5-1 with TRBJ1-1, with 7 positions matching TRBD1. This CDR3 region has 19 residues. Germline V gene sequence: CDR1 SGHRS, CDR2 YFSETQ. V shed 1 base and J 0 bases; nucleotides not matched to a gene: 15. The CDR3 sequence: CASSLSRPGQRALNTEAFF. The CDR3 DNA follows: TGCGCCAGCAGCTTGAGTCGACCGGGACAGCGAGCGCTGAACACTGAAGCTTTCTTT.

This chain uses TRBV6-5 with TRBJ1-4; D remains unclear. CDR1 is MNHEY, CDR2 SVGAGI, per germline. V was trimmed by 4 bases and J by 6 bases, leaving 6 bases between them. The CDR3 contains 12 residues. In nucleotides, the CDR3 is TGTGCCAGCAGTTCTCGGCATGAAAAACTGTTTTTT. It specifies CASSSRHEKLFF.

V usage is TRBV10-3 and J usage is TRBJ1-1; possibly TRBD1 for D (5 bases). CDR1 and CDR2 (germline): ENHRY, SYGVKD. The CDR3 totals 16 residues. Trimming removed 0 bases from V and 1 base from J, with 12 bases in between. DNA for the CDR3: TGTGCCATCAGTGAGTCAAGGGGCAGAAAGAACACTGAAGCTTTCTTT. Residues: CAISESRGRKNTEAFF.

The chain joins TRBV5-1 to TRBJ1-2; D unclear. V lost 0 bases and J lost 5, with 14 bases in between. The CDR3 covers 15 residues. Germline V CDR1 and CDR2: SGHRS, YFSETQ. The CDR3 spells CASSLGYSGQYGYTF. As DNA, the CDR3 is TGCGCCAGCAGCTTGGGGTACTCGGGCCAATATGGCTACACCTTC.

V is TRBV7-2 and J is TRBJ2-5; 8 bases are shared with TRBD2. The length of the CDR3 is 14 residues. J lost 4 bases, V lost 5 bases, and 6 bases had no gene match. The germline V gene has CDR1 SGHTA and CDR2 FQGNSA. The CDR3 bases are TGTGCCAGCAGCCTGGGACTAGAAAGAGAGACCCAGTACTTC. Its translation: CASSLGLERETQYF.

The CDR3: CASSISGGRPYNEQFF. CDR3 bases: TGTGCCAGTAGTATATCGGGCGGGAGGCCGTACAATGAGCAGTTCTTC. The chain uses TRBV19 and TRBJ2-1, with 8 bases identical to TRBD2. Per germline, CDR1 LNHDA and CDR2 SQIVND (reference sequence). V was clipped by 2 bases and J by 4 bases; unmatched bases: 7. The CDR3 consists of 16 residues.

This rearrangement joins TRBV10-3 to TRBJ2-3; D uncertain. Germline V lookup: CDR1 ENHRY, CDR2 SYGVKD. V was shortened by 3 bases and J by 4 bases, with 11 bases between the two germline ends. The CDR3 covers 14 residues. CDR3: CAISDPRRPDTQYF. The CDR3 region has the DNA TGTGCCATCAGTGACCCCAGACGGCCAGATACGCAGTATTTT.

The rearrangement joins TRBV5-1 to TRBJ2-3; D is undetermined. Germline V lookup: CDR1 SGHRS, CDR2 YFSETQ. With 2 bases removed from V and 2 bases from J, the gap between germline ends came to 12 bases. CDR3 size: 15 residues. The CDR3 here is CASSLRLTDTDTQYF. The CDR3 bases are TGCGCCAGCAGCTTACGCCTGACTGACACAGATACGCAGTATTTT.